One and the same sample provided the 20 T cell receptor beta chains below, sequenced in a study of blood T cell repertoires in COVID-19. Method: immunoSEQ multiplex PCR; TCRdb's copy keeps in-frame clones and lacks some. This repertoire shows 95,000 to 150,000 clones, 80% to 85% found once; its top ten account for under 5%. Sequencing was performed on PBMCs or T cells enriched from blood (not recorded which). The source is a woman between 25 and 40 years old who had recovered from COVID-19.

The rearrangement joins TRBV18 to TRBJ2-1; 10 bases are shared with TRBD2. Germline V gene sequence: CDR1 KGHSH, CDR2 LQKENI. CDR3 length: 16 residues. The J segment lost 5 bases and the V segment lost 3 bases, leaving 7 bases of the junction unmatched. For the CDR3, the DNA is TGTGCCAGCTCACCTTTGAAGGGACTAGCGAACAATGAGCAGTTCTTC. It specifies CASSPLKGLANNEQFF. The whole variable domain, filled in from reference TRBV18 and TRBJ2-1, reads NAGVMQNPRHLVRRRGQEARLRCSPMKGHSHVYWYRQLPEEGLKFMVYLQKENIIDESGMPKERFSAEFPKEGPSILRIQQVVRGDSAAYFCASSPLKGLANNEQFFGPGTRLTVL.

This clone came up a few times. This rearrangement joins TRBV27 to TRBJ2-7, with D possibly being TRBD1 (6 bases). The V end lost 6 bases, the J end lost 3 bases, and 15 bases lay between the germline ends. This CDR3 spans 14 amino acids. Germline lookup yields CDR1 MNHEY and CDR2 SMNVEV (reference sequence). CDR3 nucleotide sequence: TGTGCCAGCAGCAAAACCTTACAGGGCTACGAGCAGTACTTC. Protein: CASSKTLQGYEQYF.

This chain links TRBV6-5 with TRBJ1-5, with 8 bases aligning to TRBD1. Germline V gene sequence: CDR1 MNHEY, CDR2 SVGAGI. The ends lost 10 bases at V and 6 bases at J; junction bases unmatched: 8. There are 13 residues in the CDR3. The CDR3 here is CATQTGVAQPQHF. The CDR3 region has the DNA TGTGCCACCCAGACAGGGGTTGCTCAGCCCCAGCATTTT.

The chain links TRBV30 to TRBJ1-2, with D perhaps TRBD1 (5 bases). Germline assignment: CDR1 GTSNPN and CDR2 SVGIG (reference sequence). The ends were cut back, 1 base at V and 8 bases at J, with 14 bases in the middle. The CDR3 has 13 amino acids. CDR3 nucleotides: TGTGCCTGGAGTGCAACTGGGGGAGGCGGCTACACCTTC. Its protein is CAWSATGGGGYTF.

The chain is built from TRBV18 and TRBJ2-7; D gene ambiguous. The CDR3 has 15 amino acids. The germline CDR1 and CDR2 sequences are KGHSH and LQKENI. With 3 bases removed from V and 1 base from J, the gap between germline ends came to 13 bases. This chain's CDR3 is CASSPEQALSYEQYF. As DNA, the CDR3 is TGTGCCAGCTCACCTGAGCAGGCTCTTTCCTACGAGCAGTACTTC.

This chain uses TRBV28 with TRBJ2-3; weak D call: TRBD1 (6 bases). CDR3 length equals 15 residues. Deletions cut 1 base from V and 4 bases from J, with 12 bases between. Germline lookup yields CDR1 MDHEN and CDR2 SYDVKM. The CDR3 spells CASSLFLHRADTQYF. For the CDR3, the DNA is TGTGCCAGCAGTTTATTTCTACACAGGGCAGATACGCAGTATTTT.

Written as DNA, the CDR3 is TGTGCCTGGAGTAGAGGACAGGGGGATTCACCCCTCCACTTT. Its translation: CAWSRGQGDSPLHF. V gene TRBV30 combines with J gene TRBJ1-6; 10 nucleotides match TRBD1. After removal of 2 bases from V and 8 bases from J, the junction contained 3 bases not matched to a gene. Germline CDR1 is GTSNPN and CDR2 is SVGIG (reference sequence). The CDR3 runs to 14 residues.

This chain uses TRBV12-5 with TRBJ2-1; D is perhaps TRBD2 (6 bases). There are 17 residues in the CDR3. CDR1 is LGHNT, CDR2 FRNRAP, per germline. Trimming shortened V by 0 bases and J by 4 bases, and 16 bases separated the two germline ends. The CDR3, as DNA: TGTGCTAGTGGTTTGGTATGGGGGGATCCGGAATACAATGAGCAGTTCTTC. Its translation: CASGLVWGDPEYNEQFF. The full variable domain, with the rest looked up from reference TRBV12-5 and TRBJ2-1, is DARVTQTPRHKVTEMGQEVTMRCQPILGHNTVFWYRQTMMQGLELLAYFRNRAPLDDSGMPKDRFSAEMPDATLATLKIQPSEPRDSAVYFCASGLVWGDPEYNEQFFGPGTRLTVL.

The V gene is TRBV5-4, the J gene TRBJ2-7; TRBD2 agrees at 13 bases. V was pared by 0 bases and J by 3 bases, with 3 bases of the junction left unmatched. This CDR3 contains 16 residues. Germline assignment: CDR1 SGHNT and CDR2 YYREEE (reference sequence). DNA of the CDR3: TGTGCCAGCAGCTTGGGACTAGCGGGAGGACACTACGAGCAGTACTTC. As protein: CASSLGLAGGHYEQYF.

The rearrangement joins TRBV4-2 to TRBJ2-1, with 9 bases that match TRBD1. The CDR3 is 14 amino acids. CDR1 is LGHNA and CDR2 is YNFKEQ in the germline V gene. J gave up 7 bases and V 4 bases, and 5 bases lay outside the gene matches. CDR3 protein: CASSPTGGMNEQFF. The CDR3, as DNA: TGTGCCAGCAGCCCGACAGGGGGTATGAATGAGCAGTTCTTC.

The V gene is TRBV5-1, the J gene TRBJ1-3, with D perhaps matching TRBD1 (6 bases). Germline assignment: CDR1 SGHRS and CDR2 YFSETQ. The CDR3 consists of 14 residues. The ends were cut back, 5 bases at V and 6 bases at J, with 15 bases in the middle. This chain's CDR3 is CASRSAGVVNTIYF. The CDR3 DNA reads as TGCGCCAGCAGGAGTGCAGGGGTAGTAAACACCATATATTTT.

This chain connects TRBV3-1 (or the pseudogene TRBV3-2) to TRBJ2-3; 7 bases line up with TRBD2. V shed 1 base and J 5 bases; nucleotides not matched to a gene: 9. The V gene's germline CDR1 is LGHDT and CDR2 YNNKEL (reference sequence). The CDR3 is made up of 16 amino acids. The CDR3 DNA reads as TGTGCCAGCAGCCAAGCCTCTGCGGGAGTGCGAGATACGCAGTATTTT. The encoded protein is CASSQASAGVRDTQYF.

V gene TRBV4-3 combines with J gene TRBJ2-7; a possible D gene is TRBD1 (5 bases). Trimming removed 4 bases from V and 1 base from J, with 11 bases in between. The germline V gene encodes CDR1 LGHNA and CDR2 YSLEER. The CDR3 runs to 14 residues. In DNA form, the CDR3 reads TGCGCCAGCAGCCGGGCAGGGCAGTCCTACGAGCAGTACTTC. Translated, it gives CASSRAGQSYEQYF.

This chain links TRBV18 with TRBJ1-4, with D perhaps matching TRBD1 (6 bases). This CDR3 is 16 amino acids long. V was shortened by 3 bases and J by 6 bases, with 17 bases between the two germline ends. Germline values: CDR1 KGHSH, CDR2 LQKENI. The CDR3 DNA reads as TGTGCCAGCTCACCCCTACCCAGGGGCCGCGATGAAAAACTGTTTTTT. This translates into CASSPLPRGRDEKLFF.

This clone was counted a single time. V usage is TRBV28 and J usage is TRBJ1-6, with a possible D match to TRBD1 (6 bases). This CDR3 spans 13 amino acids. The V end lost 5 bases, the J end lost 13 bases, and 15 bases lay between the germline ends. Germline V CDR1 and CDR2: MDHEN, SYDVKM. In DNA form, the CDR3 reads TGTGCCAGCAGTAGACCCGGACAGTCCCCCCTCCACTTT. Translated, it gives CASSRPGQSPLHF.

This clone was found once. This chain joins TRBV7-8 and TRBJ1-5; TRBD1 agrees at 8 bases. The V segment lost 1 base and the J segment 4 bases; nucleotides outside the gene matches: 6. The length of the CDR3 is 16 residues. Per germline, CDR1 SGHVS and CDR2 FQNEAQ. This CDR3 is CASSLGVRTGNQPQHF. For the CDR3, the DNA is TGTGCCAGCAGCTTAGGCGTACGGACAGGGAATCAGCCCCAGCATTTT.

The count of this clone is one. This chain connects TRBV7-9 to TRBJ2-7, with D maybe TRBD2 (5 bases). Between the trimmed V and J ends, which lost 5 bases and 3 bases, there was a span of 17 bases. Germline values: CDR1 SEHNR, CDR2 FQNEAQ (reference sequence). CDR3 length equals 15 residues. The CDR3 sequence: CASSPRASPFYEQYF. The CDR3 DNA follows: TGTGCCAGCAGCCCCCGGGCTAGCCCCTTCTACGAGCAGTACTTC. The entire variable domain, with the rest obtained from reference TRBV7-9 and TRBJ2-7, is as follows: DTGVSQNPRHKITKRGQNVTFRCDPISEHNRLYWYRQTLGQGPEFLTYFQNEAQLEKSRLLSDRFSAERPKGSFSTLEIQRTEQGDSAMYLCASSPRASPFYEQYFGPGTRLTVT.

The rearrangement uses TRBV7-9 and TRBJ1-2, with 9 bases fitting TRBD1. V was pared by 4 bases and J by 6 bases, with 9 bases of the junction left unmatched. The CDR3 contains 15 residues. CDR1 SEHNR and CDR2 FQNEAQ come from the germline V gene (reference sequence). Written as DNA, the CDR3 is TGTGCCAGCAGCTCCACCCGGGACAGGGATCATGGCTACACCTTC. The encoded protein is CASSSTRDRDHGYTF.

This clone was detected a few times. This chain uses TRBV24-1 with TRBJ2-2, with a possible D match to TRBD1 (6 bases). V was pared by 0 bases and J by 4 bases, with 14 bases between. Germline V gives CDR1 KGHDR, CDR2 SFDVKD. The CDR3 length is 17 residues. The CDR3 sequence is CATSDLSGAVGTGELFF. The CDR3 DNA reads as TGTGCCACCAGTGATTTGTCAGGGGCGGTTGGCACCGGGGAGCTGTTTTTT.

This rearrangement joins TRBV19 to TRBJ1-2, with TRBD1 matching over 7 bases. CDR3 length equals 14 residues. J lost 4 bases, V lost 5 bases, and 7 bases had no gene match. The germline gives CDR1 LNHDA, CDR2 SQIVND (reference sequence). As DNA, the CDR3 is TGTGCCAGTAGTGGGGACAGTTTCGCCTATGGCTACACCTTC. Translating it yields CASSGDSFAYGYTF.